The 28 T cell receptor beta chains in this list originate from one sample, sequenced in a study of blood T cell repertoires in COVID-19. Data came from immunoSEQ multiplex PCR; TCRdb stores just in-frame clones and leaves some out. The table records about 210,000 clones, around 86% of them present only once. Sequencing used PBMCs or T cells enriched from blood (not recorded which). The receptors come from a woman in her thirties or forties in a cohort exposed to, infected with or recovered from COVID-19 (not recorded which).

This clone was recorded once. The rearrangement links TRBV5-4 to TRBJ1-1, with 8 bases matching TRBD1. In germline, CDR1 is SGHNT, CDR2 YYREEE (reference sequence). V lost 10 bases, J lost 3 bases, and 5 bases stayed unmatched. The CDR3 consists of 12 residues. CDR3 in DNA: TGTGCCGGCGGACAGGGAGACACTGAAGCTTTCTTT. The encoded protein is CAGGQGDTEAFF.

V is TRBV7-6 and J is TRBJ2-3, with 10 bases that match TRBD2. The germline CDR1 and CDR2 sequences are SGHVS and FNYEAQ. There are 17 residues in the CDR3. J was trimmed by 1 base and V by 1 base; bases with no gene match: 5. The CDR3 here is CASSLEVAGGRTDTQYF. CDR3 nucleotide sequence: TGTGCCAGCAGCTTAGAGGTAGCGGGAGGACGCACAGATACGCAGTATTTT.

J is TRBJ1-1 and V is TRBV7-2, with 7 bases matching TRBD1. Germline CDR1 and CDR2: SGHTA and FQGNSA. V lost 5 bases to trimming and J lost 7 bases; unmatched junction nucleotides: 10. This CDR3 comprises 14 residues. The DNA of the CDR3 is TGTGCCAGCAGCCCTGGGAACAGGGGAGGTGAAGCTTTCTTT. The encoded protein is CASSPGNRGGEAFF.

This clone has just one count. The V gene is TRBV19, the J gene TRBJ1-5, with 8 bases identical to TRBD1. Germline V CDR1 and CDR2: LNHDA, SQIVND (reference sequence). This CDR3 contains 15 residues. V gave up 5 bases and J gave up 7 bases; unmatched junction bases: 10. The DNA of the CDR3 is TGTGCCAGTAGTTCCGCAGGGGGCGCGGGGCAGCCCCAGCATTTT. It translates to CASSSAGGAGQPQHF.

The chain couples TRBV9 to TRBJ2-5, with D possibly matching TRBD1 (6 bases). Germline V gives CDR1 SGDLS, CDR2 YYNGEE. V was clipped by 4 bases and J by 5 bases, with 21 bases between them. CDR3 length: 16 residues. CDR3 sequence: CASSSSGQPLRETQYF. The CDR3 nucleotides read TGTGCCAGCAGCTCCAGCGGACAGCCTCTTAGGGAGACCCAGTACTTC. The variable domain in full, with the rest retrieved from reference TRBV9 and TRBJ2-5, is DSGVTQTPKHLITATGQRVTLRCSPRSGDLSVYWYQQSLDQGLQFLIQYYNGEERAKGNILERFSAQQFPDLHSELNLSSLELGDSALYFCASSSSGQPLRETQYFGPGTRLLVL.

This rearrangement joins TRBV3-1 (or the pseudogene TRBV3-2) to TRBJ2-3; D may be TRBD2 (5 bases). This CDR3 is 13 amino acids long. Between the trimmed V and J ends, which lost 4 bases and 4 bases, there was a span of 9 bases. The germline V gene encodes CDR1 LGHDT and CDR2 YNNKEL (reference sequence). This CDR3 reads CASSRGWADTQYF. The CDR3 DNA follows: TGTGCCAGCAGCCGCGGGTGGGCAGATACGCAGTATTTT.

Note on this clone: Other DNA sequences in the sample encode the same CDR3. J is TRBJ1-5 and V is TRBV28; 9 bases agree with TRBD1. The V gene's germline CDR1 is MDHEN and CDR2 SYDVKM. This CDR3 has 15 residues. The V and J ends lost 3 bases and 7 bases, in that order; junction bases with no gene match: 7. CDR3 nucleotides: TGTGCCAGCAGTTTGGGACAGGGATTTAGGCAGCCCCAGCATTTT. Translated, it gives CASSLGQGFRQPQHF.

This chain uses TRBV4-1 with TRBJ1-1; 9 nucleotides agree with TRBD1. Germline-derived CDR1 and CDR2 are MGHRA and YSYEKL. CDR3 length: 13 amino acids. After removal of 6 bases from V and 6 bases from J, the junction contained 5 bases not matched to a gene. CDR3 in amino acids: CASRRTGVAEAFF. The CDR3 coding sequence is TGCGCCAGCAGGAGGACAGGGGTCGCTGAAGCTTTCTTT.

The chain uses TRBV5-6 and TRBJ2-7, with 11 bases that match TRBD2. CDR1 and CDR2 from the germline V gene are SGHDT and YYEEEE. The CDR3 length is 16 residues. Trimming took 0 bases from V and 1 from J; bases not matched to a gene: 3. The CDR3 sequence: CASSLGGTSGSYEQYF. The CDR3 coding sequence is TGTGCCAGCAGCTTGGGTGGGACTAGCGGTTCCTACGAGCAGTACTTC.

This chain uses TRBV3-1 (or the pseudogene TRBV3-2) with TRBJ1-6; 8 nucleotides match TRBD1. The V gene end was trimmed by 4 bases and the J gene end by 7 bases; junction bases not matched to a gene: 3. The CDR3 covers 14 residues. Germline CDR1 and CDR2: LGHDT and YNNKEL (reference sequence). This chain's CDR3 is CASSRDRSNSPLHF. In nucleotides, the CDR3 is TGTGCCAGCAGCCGGGACAGGTCCAATTCACCCCTCCACTTT.

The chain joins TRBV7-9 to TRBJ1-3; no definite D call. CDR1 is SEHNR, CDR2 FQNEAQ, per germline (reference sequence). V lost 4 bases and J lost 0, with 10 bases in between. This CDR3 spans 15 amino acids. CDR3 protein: CASSSTDYSGNTIYF. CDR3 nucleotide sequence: TGTGCCAGCAGCTCGACTGATTACTCTGGAAACACCATATATTTT.

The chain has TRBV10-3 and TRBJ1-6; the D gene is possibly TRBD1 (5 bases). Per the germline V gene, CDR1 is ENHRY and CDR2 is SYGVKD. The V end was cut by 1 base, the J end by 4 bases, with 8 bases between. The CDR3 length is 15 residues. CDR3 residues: CAISELQGYNSPLHF. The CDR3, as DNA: TGTGCCATCAGTGAGTTGCAGGGTTATAATTCACCCCTCCACTTT.

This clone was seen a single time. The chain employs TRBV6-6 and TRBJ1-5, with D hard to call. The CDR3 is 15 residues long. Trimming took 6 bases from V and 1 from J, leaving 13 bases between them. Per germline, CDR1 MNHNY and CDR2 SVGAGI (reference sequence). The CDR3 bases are TGTGCCAGCAGACGCTCCACGGGGAGCAATCAGCCCCAGCATTTT. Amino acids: CASRRSTGSNQPQHF.

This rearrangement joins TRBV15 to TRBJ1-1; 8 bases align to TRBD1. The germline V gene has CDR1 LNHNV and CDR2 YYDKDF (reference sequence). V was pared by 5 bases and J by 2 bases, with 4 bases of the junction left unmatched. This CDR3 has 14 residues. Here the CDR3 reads CATSDGTGNTEAFF. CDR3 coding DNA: TGTGCCACCAGCGACGGGACAGGAAACACTGAAGCTTTCTTT.

The CDR3 here is CASSLGLVANTGELFF. CDR3 DNA sequence: TGTGCCAGCAGCTTGGGTCTAGTGGCGAACACCGGGGAGCTGTTTTTT. The chain links TRBV5-5 to TRBJ2-2; D not resolved. V gave up 0 bases and J gave up 0 bases, with 9 bases separating them. The germline CDR1 and CDR2 sequences are SGHKS and YYEKEE (reference sequence). This CDR3 comprises 16 residues. Based on the CDR3 plus reference TRBV5-5 and TRBJ2-2, the full variable domain is DAGVTQSPTHLIKTRGQQVTLRCSPISGHKSVSWYQQVLGQGPQFIFQYYEKEERGRGNFPDRFSARQFPNYSSELNVNALLLGDSALYLCASSLGLVANTGELFFGEGSRLTVL.

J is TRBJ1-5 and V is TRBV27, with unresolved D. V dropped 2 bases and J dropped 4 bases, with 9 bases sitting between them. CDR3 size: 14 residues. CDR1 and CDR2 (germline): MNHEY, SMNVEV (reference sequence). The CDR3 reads CASSLVGVNQPQHF. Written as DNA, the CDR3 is TGTGCCAGCAGTTTAGTGGGCGTGAATCAGCCCCAGCATTTT.

This chain's CDR3 is CASSSTGTGTDTQYF. The CDR3, as DNA: TGTGCCAGCAGCTCCACCGGGACAGGCACAGATACGCAGTATTTT. This chain joins TRBV5-6 and TRBJ2-3, with 7 bases aligning to TRBD1. The CDR3 has 15 amino acids. Per the germline V gene, CDR1 is SGHDT and CDR2 is YYEEEE. After removal of 3 bases from V and 1 base from J, the junction contained 5 bases not matched to a gene.

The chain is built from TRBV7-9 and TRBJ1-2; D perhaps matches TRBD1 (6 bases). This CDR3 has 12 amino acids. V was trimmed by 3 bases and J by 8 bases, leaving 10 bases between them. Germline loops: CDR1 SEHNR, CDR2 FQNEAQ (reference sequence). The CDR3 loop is CASSFSGEGYTF. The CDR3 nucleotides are TGTGCCAGCAGCTTTTCAGGGGAAGGCTACACCTTC.

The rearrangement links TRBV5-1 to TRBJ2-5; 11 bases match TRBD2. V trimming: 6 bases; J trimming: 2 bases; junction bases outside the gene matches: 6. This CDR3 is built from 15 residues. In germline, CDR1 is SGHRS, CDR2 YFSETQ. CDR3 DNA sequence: TGCGCCAGCACCTCCCTAGCGGGGGGTCAAGAGACCCAGTACTTC. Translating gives CASTSLAGGQETQYF.

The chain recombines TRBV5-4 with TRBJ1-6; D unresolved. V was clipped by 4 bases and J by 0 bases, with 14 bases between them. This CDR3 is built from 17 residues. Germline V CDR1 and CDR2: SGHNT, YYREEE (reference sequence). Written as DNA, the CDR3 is TGTGCCAGCAGCGCAACATATTACAGCTCCTATAATTCACCCCTCCACTTT. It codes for CASSATYYSSYNSPLHF. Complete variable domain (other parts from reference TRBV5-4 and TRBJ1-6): ETGVTQSPTHLIKTRGQQVTLRCSSQSGHNTVSWYQQALGQGPQFIFQYYREEENGRGNFPPRFSGLQFPNYSSELNVNALELDDSALYLCASSATYYSSYNSPLHFGNGTRLTVT.

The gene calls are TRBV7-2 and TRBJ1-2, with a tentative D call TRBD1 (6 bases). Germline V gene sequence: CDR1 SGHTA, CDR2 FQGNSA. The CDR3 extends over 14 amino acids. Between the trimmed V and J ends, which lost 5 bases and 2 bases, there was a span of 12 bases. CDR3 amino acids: CASSPGTTNYGYTF. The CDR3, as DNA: TGTGCCAGCAGCCCCGGGACAACCAACTATGGCTACACCTTC.

The CDR3 sequence is CASRLGRTSGRSDTQYF. CDR3 coding DNA: TGTGCCAGTAGACTGGGGAGGACTAGCGGGAGATCAGATACGCAGTATTTT. The rearrangement links TRBV19 to TRBJ2-3; 13 nucleotides agree with TRBD2. This CDR3 spans 17 amino acids. Germline V gene lookup returns CDR1 LNHDA and CDR2 SQIVND (reference sequence). V trimming: 6 bases; J trimming: 4 bases; junction bases outside the gene matches: 10.

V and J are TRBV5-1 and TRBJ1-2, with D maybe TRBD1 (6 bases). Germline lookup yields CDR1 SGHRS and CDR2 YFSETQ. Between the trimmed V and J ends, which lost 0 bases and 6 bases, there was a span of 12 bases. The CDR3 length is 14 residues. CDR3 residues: CASSLAGGAHGYTF. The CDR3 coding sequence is TGCGCCAGCAGCTTGGCGGGGGGGGCCCATGGCTACACCTTC.

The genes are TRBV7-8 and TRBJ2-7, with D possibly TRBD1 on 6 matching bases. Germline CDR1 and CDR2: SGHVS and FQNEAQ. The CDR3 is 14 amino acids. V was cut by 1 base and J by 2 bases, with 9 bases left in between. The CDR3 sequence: CASSLDGDTYEQYF. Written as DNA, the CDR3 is TGTGCCAGCAGCTTAGACGGGGACACCTACGAGCAGTACTTC.

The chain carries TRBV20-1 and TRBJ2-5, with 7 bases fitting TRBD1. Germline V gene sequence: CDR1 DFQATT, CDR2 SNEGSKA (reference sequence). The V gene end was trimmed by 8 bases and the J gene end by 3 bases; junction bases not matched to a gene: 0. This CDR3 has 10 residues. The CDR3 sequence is CSTGEETQYF. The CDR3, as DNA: TGCAGTACAGGGGAAGAGACCCAGTACTTC.

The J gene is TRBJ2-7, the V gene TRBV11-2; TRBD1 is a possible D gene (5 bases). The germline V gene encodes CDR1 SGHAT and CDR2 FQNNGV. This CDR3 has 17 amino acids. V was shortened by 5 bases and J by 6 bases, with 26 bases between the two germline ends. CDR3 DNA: TGTGCCAGCAGCCCCCGCCCCACAGGACGGGTGGACCGCGAGCAGTACTTC. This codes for CASSPRPTGRVDREQYF.

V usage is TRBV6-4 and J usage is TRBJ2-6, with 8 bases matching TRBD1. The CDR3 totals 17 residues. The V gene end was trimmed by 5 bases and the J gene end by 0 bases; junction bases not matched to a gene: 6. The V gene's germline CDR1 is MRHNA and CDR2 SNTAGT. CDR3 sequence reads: CASSSGDRSSGANVLTF. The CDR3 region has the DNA TGTGCCAGCAGTTCAGGGGACAGGAGCTCTGGGGCCAACGTCCTGACTTTC.

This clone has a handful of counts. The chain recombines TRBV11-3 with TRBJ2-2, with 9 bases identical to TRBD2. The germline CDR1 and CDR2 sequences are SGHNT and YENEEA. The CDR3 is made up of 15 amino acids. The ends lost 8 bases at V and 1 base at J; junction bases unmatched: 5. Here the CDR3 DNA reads TGTGCCAGCTCTAAAGCGGGAGGGAACACCGGGGAGCTGTTTTTT. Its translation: CASSKAGGNTGELFF.